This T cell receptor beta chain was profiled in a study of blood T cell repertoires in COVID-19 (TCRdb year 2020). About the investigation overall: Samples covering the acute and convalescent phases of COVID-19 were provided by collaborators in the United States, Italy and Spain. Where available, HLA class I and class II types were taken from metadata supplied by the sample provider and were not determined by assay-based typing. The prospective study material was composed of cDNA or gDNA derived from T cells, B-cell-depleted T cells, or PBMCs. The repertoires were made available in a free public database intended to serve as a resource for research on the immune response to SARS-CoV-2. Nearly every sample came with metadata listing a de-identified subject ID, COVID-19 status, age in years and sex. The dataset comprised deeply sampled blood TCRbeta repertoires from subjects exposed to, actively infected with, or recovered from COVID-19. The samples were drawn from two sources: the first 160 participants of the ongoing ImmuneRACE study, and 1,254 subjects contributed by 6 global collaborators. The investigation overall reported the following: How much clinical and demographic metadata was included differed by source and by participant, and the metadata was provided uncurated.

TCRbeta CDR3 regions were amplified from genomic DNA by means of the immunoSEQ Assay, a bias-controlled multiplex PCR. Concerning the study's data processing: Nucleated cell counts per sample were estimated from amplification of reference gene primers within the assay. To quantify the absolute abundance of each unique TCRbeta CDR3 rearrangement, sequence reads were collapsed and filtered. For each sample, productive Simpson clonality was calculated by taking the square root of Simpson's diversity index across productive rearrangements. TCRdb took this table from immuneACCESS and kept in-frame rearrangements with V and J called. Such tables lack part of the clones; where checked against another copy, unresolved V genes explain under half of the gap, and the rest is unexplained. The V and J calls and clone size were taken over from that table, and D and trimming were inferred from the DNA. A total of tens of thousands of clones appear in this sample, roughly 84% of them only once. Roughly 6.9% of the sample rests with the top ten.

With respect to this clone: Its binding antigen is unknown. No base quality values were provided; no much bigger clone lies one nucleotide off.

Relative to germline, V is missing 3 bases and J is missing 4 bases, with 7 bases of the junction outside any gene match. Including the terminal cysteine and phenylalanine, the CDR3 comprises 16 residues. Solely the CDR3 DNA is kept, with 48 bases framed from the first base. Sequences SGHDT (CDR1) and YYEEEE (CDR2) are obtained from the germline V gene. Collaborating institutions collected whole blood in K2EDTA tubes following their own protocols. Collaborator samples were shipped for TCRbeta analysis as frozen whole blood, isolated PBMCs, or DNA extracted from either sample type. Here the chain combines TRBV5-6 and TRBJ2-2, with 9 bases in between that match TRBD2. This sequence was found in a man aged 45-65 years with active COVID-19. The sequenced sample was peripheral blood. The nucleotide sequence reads TGTGCCAGCAGCTGGGGGACTAGCCTTTTCACCGGGGAGCTGTTTTTT. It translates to CASSWGTSLFTGELFF.